The 25 T cell receptor beta chains in this list originate from one sample, sequenced in a study of cytotoxic CD8 clonotypes in ibrutinib-treated CLL. Repertoires were generated with immunoSEQ multiplex PCR, while TCRdb's copy carries only in-frame clones and drops some. This table holds about 300,000 clones, approximately 76% found once. Sequenced here: PBMCs, sampled at disease progression, from a patient treated with ibrutinib. The receptors shown here come from a human donor with chronic lymphocytic leukemia.

The V gene is TRBV7-9, the J gene TRBJ1-1; the D gene is possibly TRBD1 (6 bases). Trimming removed 3 bases at V and 4 bases at J, with 12 bases between. CDR1 and CDR2 (germline): SEHNR, FQNEAQ (reference sequence). The CDR3 has 14 amino acids. The CDR3: CASSFGGGVTEAFF. The CDR3 DNA reads TGTGCCAGCAGCTTCGGGGGCGGTGTCACTGAAGCTTTCTTT.

This clone appeared once. The chain recombines TRBV29-1 with TRBJ2-1; perhaps TRBD2 as D (6 bases). Germline V gene lookup returns CDR1 SQVTM and CDR2 ANQGSEA. The CDR3 consists of 14 residues. The ends were cut back, 5 bases at V and 7 bases at J, with 18 bases in the middle. The CDR3 nucleotides are TGCAGCGTTCGTAGCGGACGGGTTAGAAATGAGCAGTTCTTC. Its translation: CSVRSGRVRNEQFF.

This chain connects TRBV10-3 to TRBJ2-7; TRBD2 matches 11 bases. The CDR3 sequence is 13 residues long. V was pared by 10 bases and J by 2 bases, with 4 bases of the junction left unmatched. The V gene's germline CDR1 is ENHRY and CDR2 SYGVKD. CDR3 in amino acids: CATTTSGTYEQYF. DNA of the CDR3: TGTGCCACCACGACTAGCGGGACCTACGAGCAGTACTTC.

This clone was seen a single time. The chain recombines TRBV25-1 with TRBJ1-3; the D gene is possibly TRBD1 (6 bases). V was clipped by 4 bases and J by 4 bases, with 11 bases between them. Germline CDR1 is MGHDK and CDR2 is SYGVNS. The CDR3 has 14 amino acids. CDR3 in DNA: TGTGCCAGCAGTGCTAGGGGGTCAGGAAACACCATATATTTT. It translates to CASSARGSGNTIYF.

The chain couples TRBV7-9 to TRBJ1-4; D gene uncertain. The V gene's germline CDR1 is SEHNR and CDR2 FQNEAQ (reference sequence). The CDR3 length is 14 residues. Deletions cut 5 bases from V and 4 bases from J, with 11 bases between. This chain's CDR3 is CASSRLAFNEKLFF. The CDR3 DNA reads as TGTGCCAGCAGCCGATTGGCATTTAATGAAAAACTGTTTTTT.

This clone appeared a few times. This rearrangement joins TRBV5-1 to TRBJ2-7, with a possible D match to TRBD1 (5 bases). CDR1 and CDR2 (germline): SGHRS, YFSETQ. This CDR3 has 16 amino acids. V lost 4 bases, J lost 1 base, and 18 bases lay in between. This CDR3 reads CASSRDSALGSYEQYF. CDR3 nucleotides: TGCGCCAGCAGCCGAGACAGTGCCCTTGGGTCCTACGAGCAGTACTTC. Full variable domain (rest looked up from reference TRBV5-1 and TRBJ2-7): KAGVTQTPRYLIKTRGQQVTLSCSPISGHRSVSWYQQTPGQGLQFLFEYFSETQRNKGNFPGRFSGRQFSNSRSEMNVSTLELGDSALYLCASSRDSALGSYEQYFGPGTRLTVT.

J is TRBJ2-7 and V is TRBV7-2; D gene ambiguous. V shed 5 bases and J shed 7 bases, with 9 bases lying between them. In germline, CDR1 is SGHTA, CDR2 FQGNSA. The CDR3 has 11 amino acids. The CDR3 reads CASSQYGEQYF. CDR3 bases: TGTGCCAGCAGCCAGTACGGGGAGCAGTACTTC.

The rearrangement joins TRBV4-1 to TRBJ1-4; D is unclear. The CDR3 consists of 16 residues. V was shortened by 1 base and J by 0 bases, with 9 bases between the two germline ends. Germline V gene data show CDR1 as MGHRA and CDR2 as YSYEKL. The CDR3 sequence is CASSQVLTATNEKLFF. In DNA, the CDR3 is TGCGCCAGCAGCCAAGTTTTGACGGCAACTAATGAAAAACTGTTTTTT.

The rearrangement joins TRBV4-1 to TRBJ1-1, with D perhaps matching TRBD1 (6 bases). V lost 0 bases, J lost 1 base, and 18 bases lay in between. Germline assignment: CDR1 MGHRA and CDR2 YSYEKL. This CDR3 has 18 amino acids. The CDR3 is CASSQDVLWAGANTEAFF. The CDR3 nucleotides are TGCGCCAGCAGCCAAGATGTGCTTTGGGCAGGGGCGAACACTGAAGCTTTCTTT.

The rearrangement joins TRBV9 to TRBJ1-4, with D hard to call. Germline CDR1 SGDLS, CDR2 YYNGEE. The CDR3 is 12 amino acids. With 4 bases removed from V and 4 bases from J, the gap between germline ends came to 5 bases. The CDR3 reads CASSPNNEKLFF. CDR3 nucleotide sequence: TGTGCCAGCAGCCCTAATAATGAAAAACTGTTTTTT.

The chain couples TRBV6-5 to TRBJ1-1; 9 nucleotides line up with TRBD1. The V and J ends lost 7 bases and 3 bases, in that order; junction bases with no gene match: 3. The CDR3 covers 13 residues. CDR1 is MNHEY, CDR2 SVGAGI, per germline. CDR3 in amino acids: CASNRDRDTEAFF. The CDR3 DNA reads as TGTGCCAGCAATCGGGACAGGGACACTGAAGCTTTCTTT.

The J gene is TRBJ1-1, the V gene TRBV18; D remains ambiguous. The CDR3 is 15 residues long. In germline, CDR1 is KGHSH, CDR2 LQKENI. V lost 1 base and J lost 5, with 14 bases in between. CDR3 region: CASSPQGGRITEAFF. As DNA, the CDR3 is TGTGCCAGCTCACCACAGGGTGGGCGAATTACTGAAGCTTTCTTT.

V usage is TRBV27 and J usage is TRBJ2-7, with TRBD1 matching over 7 bases. With V trimmed by 5 bases and J by 4 bases, 5 bases remained unmatched. The CDR3 has 13 amino acids. Germline CDR1 and CDR2: MNHEY and SMNVEV (reference sequence). CDR3 in DNA: TGTGCCAGCAGTCAGACAGGGAGATACGAGCAGTACTTC. It yields the protein CASSQTGRYEQYF.

This chain connects TRBV27 to TRBJ2-7; 10 positions agree with TRBD2. V dropped 7 bases and J dropped 7; count of bases not matched to a gene: 13. Germline loops: CDR1 MNHEY, CDR2 SMNVEV (reference sequence). The CDR3 consists of 15 residues. The CDR3 protein is CASNPPGLAVEEQYF. The CDR3 bases are TGTGCCAGCAACCCCCCCGGACTAGCGGTAGAAGAGCAGTACTTC.

J is TRBJ2-3 and V is TRBV6-5, with 12 bases matching TRBD2. V trimming: 7 bases; J trimming: 3 bases; junction bases outside the gene matches: 2. Germline CDR1 is MNHEY and CDR2 is SVGAGI. This CDR3 contains 14 residues. The CDR3 spells CASTGTSGTDTQYF. Here the CDR3 DNA reads TGTGCCAGCACCGGGACTAGCGGGACAGATACGCAGTATTTT.

The V gene is TRBV29-1, the J gene TRBJ2-3; D gene unclear. Germline V lookup: CDR1 SQVTM, CDR2 ANQGSEA. The V end was cut by 2 bases, the J end by 3 bases, with 6 bases between. The CDR3 covers 12 residues. Here the CDR3 DNA reads TGCAGCGTTGAAATGGCAACAGATACGCAGTATTTT. Its protein product is CSVEMATDTQYF.

The chain carries TRBV18 and TRBJ1-3; 9 bases line up with TRBD1. CDR1 and CDR2 from the germline V gene are KGHSH and LQKENI. Trimming cost V 4 bases and J 0 bases; bases outside gene matches: 7. The CDR3 runs 17 residues. DNA for the CDR3: TGTGCCAGCTCACTACGGGACAGGGTGATCTCTGGAAACACCATATATTTT. As protein: CASSLRDRVISGNTIYF.

This clone was detected only a few times. The rearrangement uses TRBV2 and TRBJ2-7, with 14 bases matching TRBD2. The CDR3 runs to 13 residues. J gave up 4 bases and V 8 bases, and 1 base lay outside the gene matches. Germline CDR1 SNHLY, CDR2 FYNNEI. CDR3 amino acids: CASGTSGRYEQYF. The CDR3 DNA reads as TGTGCCAGCGGGACTAGCGGGAGATACGAGCAGTACTTC.

V is TRBV7-6 and J is TRBJ2-1; tentatively, D is TRBD2 (7 bases). CDR1 is SGHVS and CDR2 is FNYEAQ in the germline V gene. Trimming took 0 bases from V and 1 from J, leaving 10 bases between them. CDR3 length: 16 residues. The CDR3 DNA reads as TGTGCCAGCAGCTTAGCGGCGGGGGCTTCCTACAATGAGCAGTTCTTC. It encodes CASSLAAGASYNEQFF.

As for this clone: Other DNA sequences of this sample code for an identical CDR3. In DNA form, the CDR3 reads TGTGCCAGCAGCGTAGTCGGGGGTACGAACACCGGGGAGCTGTTTTTT. Residues: CASSVVGGTNTGELFF. J is TRBJ2-2 and V is TRBV9, with D possibly being TRBD2 (6 bases). V gave up 0 bases and J gave up 0 bases, with 9 bases separating them. Germline loops: CDR1 SGDLS, CDR2 YYNGEE. This CDR3 is built from 16 residues.

Remarks on this clone: Additional DNA sequences in this sample encode the identical CDR3. The chain uses TRBV7-9 and TRBJ2-5, with D possibly TRBD2 on 5 matching bases. The CDR3 covers 14 residues. CDR1 and CDR2 from the germline V gene are SEHNR and FQNEAQ (reference sequence). The V end was cut by 1 base, the J end by 0 bases, with 6 bases between. CDR3 protein: CASSLGRYQETQYF. The CDR3 region has the DNA TGTGCCAGCAGCTTAGGGAGGTACCAAGAGACCCAGTACTTC.

The chain carries TRBV2 and TRBJ1-4; D unresolved. In germline, CDR1 is SNHLY, CDR2 FYNNEI. V shed 8 bases and J shed 8 bases, with 18 bases lying between them. The CDR3 consists of 14 residues. In DNA form, the CDR3 reads TGTGCCAGCGGGTTTTCCCTGACGAAGGAAAAACTGTTTTTT. Residues: CASGFSLTKEKLFF. Full variable domain (rest looked up from reference TRBV2 and TRBJ1-4): EPEVTQTPSHQVTQMGQEVILRCVPISNHLYFYWYRQILGQKVEFLVSFYNNEISEKSEIFDDQFSVERPDGSNFTLKIRSTKLEDSAMYFCASGFSLTKEKLFFGSGTQLSVL.

The CDR3 spells CASSFAWIAGGPSGEQYF. The CDR3 DNA is TGTGCCAGCAGTTTTGCTTGGATAGCGGGAGGGCCTTCTGGCGAGCAGTACTTC. This rearrangement joins TRBV28 to TRBJ2-7, with 11 bases that match TRBD2. In germline, CDR1 is MDHEN, CDR2 SYDVKM. The CDR3 totals 18 residues. The V gene end was trimmed by 3 bases and the J gene end by 6 bases; junction bases not matched to a gene: 16.

A single count supports this clone. V usage is TRBV7-9 and J usage is TRBJ2-7; D is unresolved. The CDR3 runs 13 residues. The ends were cut back, 0 bases at V and 6 bases at J, with 9 bases in the middle. Germline CDR1 is SEHNR and CDR2 is FQNEAQ (reference sequence). CDR3 in DNA: TGTGCCAGCAGCTTAGCGTTATACGCCGAGCAGTACTTC. This gives the protein CASSLALYAEQYF.

The DNA for the CDR3 is TGTGCCAGCAGTGGGGGGACAGCGAACACTGAAGCTTTCTTT. It is translated as CASSGGTANTEAFF. The V gene is TRBV6-5, the J gene TRBJ1-1; TRBD1 agrees at 7 bases. With V trimmed by 5 bases and J by 1 base, 4 bases remained unmatched. This CDR3 spans 14 amino acids. CDR1 and CDR2 (germline): MNHEY, SVGAGI.